The present T cell receptor beta chain was sequenced within a study of shared clonotypes between healthy human individuals. General study points: Generally, estimated richness proved larger in naive subsets than it did in memory subsets. Collection of samples was limited to blood; tissue repertoires likely differ.

Trimming cost V 4 bases and J 7 bases; bases outside gene matches: 6. CDR1 is SGHTA, CDR2 FQGTGA, per germline. This CDR3 contains 16 residues. Sorted-subset replicate PCR reactions were performed with approximately 200 ng DNA, corresponding to tens of thousands of T cell genomes. The protocol was immunoSEQ multiplex PCR, while the TCRdb copy is restricted to in-frame clones and leaves out a portion. The table includes approximately 2,000,000 clones, just over 90% detected once. Naive-designated CD8 cells lacked CD45RO, were positively enriched for CCR7, and omitted terminally differentiated effector memory CD45RA+ cells. Free of recent acute infections or vaccinations, the donors were healthy HIV-negative adults. As to this clone: Its antigen is still unknown.

V gene TRBV7-3 combines with J gene TRBJ2-2, with TRBD2 matching over 13 bases. Sequencing was done on a sample of naive CD8+ T cells from PBMCs. This receptor was taken from a man aged 18-30 years in good health. Some clones in this sample may be carry-over from other donors' samples. The CDR3 DNA sequence: TGTGCCAGCAGCTCAGGACTAGCGGGAGCGGTCGGGGAGCTGTTTTTT. This translates into CASSSGLAGAVGELFF.